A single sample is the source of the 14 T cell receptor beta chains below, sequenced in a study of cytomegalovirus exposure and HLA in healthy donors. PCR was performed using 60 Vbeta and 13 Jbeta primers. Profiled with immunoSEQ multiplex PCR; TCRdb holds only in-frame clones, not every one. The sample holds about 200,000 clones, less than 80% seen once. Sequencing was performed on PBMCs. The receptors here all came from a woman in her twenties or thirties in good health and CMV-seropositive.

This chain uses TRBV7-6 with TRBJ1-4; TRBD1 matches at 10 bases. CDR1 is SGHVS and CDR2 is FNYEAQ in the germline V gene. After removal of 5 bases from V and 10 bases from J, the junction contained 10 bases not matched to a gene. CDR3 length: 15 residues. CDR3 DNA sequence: TGTGCCAGCAGCCGCGGGACAGGGGTACTTGGAAAACTGTTTTTT. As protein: CASSRGTGVLGKLFF.

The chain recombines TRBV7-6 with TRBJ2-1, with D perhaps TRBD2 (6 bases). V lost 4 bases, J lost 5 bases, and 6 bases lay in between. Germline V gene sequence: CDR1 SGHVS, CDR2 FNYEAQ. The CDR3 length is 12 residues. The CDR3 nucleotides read TGTGCCAGCAGCTGGAGGGACAATGAGCAGTTCTTC. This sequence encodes CASSWRDNEQFF.

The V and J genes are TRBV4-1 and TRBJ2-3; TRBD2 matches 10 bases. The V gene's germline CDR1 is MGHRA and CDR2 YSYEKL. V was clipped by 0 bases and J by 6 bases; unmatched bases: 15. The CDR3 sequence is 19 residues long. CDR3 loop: CASSQDWGSSGGLRDTQYF. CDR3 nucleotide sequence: TGCGCCAGCAGCCAAGATTGGGGGAGTAGCGGGGGGCTCAGGGATACGCAGTATTTT.

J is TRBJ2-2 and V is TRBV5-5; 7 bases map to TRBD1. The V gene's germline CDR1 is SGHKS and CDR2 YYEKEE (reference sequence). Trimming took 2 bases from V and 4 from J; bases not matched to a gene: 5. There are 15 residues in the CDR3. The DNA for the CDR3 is TGTGCCAGCAGCTTAATGACAGGGTTCACCGGGGAGCTGTTTTTT. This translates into CASSLMTGFTGELFF. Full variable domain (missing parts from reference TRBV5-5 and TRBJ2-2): DAGVTQSPTHLIKTRGQQVTLRCSPISGHKSVSWYQQVLGQGPQFIFQYYEKEERGRGNFPDRFSARQFPNYSSELNVNALLLGDSALYLCASSLMTGFTGELFFGEGSRLTVL.

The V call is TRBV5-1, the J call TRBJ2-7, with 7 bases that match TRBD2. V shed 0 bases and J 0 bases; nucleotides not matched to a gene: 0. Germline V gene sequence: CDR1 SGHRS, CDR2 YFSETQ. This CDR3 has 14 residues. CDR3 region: CASSLVAGSYEQYF. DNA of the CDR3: TGCGCCAGCAGCTTGGTAGCGGGCTCCTACGAGCAGTACTTC.

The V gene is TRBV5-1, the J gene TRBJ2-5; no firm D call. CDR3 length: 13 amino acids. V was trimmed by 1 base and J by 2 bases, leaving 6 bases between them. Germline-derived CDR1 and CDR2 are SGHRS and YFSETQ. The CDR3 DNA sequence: TGCGCCAGCAGCTTGTCCCCACAAGAGACCCAGTACTTC. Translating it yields CASSLSPQETQYF.

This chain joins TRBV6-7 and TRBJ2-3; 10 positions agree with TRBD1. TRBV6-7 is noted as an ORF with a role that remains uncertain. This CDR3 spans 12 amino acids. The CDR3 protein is CPGQGESDTQYF. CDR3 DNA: TGTCCCGGACAGGGGGAATCAGATACGCAGTATTTT.

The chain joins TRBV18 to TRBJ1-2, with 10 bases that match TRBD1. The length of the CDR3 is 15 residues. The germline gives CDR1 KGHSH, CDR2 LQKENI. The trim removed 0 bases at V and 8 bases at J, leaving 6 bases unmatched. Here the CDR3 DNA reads TGTGCCAGCTCACCACCTACCGGACAGGGGGACGGCTACACCTTC. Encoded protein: CASSPPTGQGDGYTF.

The CDR3 bases are TGTGCCAGTAGTATGGGGAGAATCGGGGAAAAACTGTTTTTT. This sequence encodes CASSMGRIGEKLFF. This chain connects TRBV19 to TRBJ1-4; no clear D gene. The CDR3 covers 14 residues. Germline-derived CDR1 and CDR2 are LNHDA and SQIVND (reference sequence). Trimming took off 3 bases at V and 8 bases at J, with 13 bases between the two ends.

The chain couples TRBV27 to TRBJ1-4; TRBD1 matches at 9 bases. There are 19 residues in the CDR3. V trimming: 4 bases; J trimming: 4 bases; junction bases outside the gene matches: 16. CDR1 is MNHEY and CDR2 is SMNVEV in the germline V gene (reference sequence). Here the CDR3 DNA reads TGTGCCAGCAGTTCGGGACAGGGAGGATTGAGGGGAAATAATGAAAAACTGTTTTTT. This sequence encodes CASSSGQGGLRGNNEKLFF.

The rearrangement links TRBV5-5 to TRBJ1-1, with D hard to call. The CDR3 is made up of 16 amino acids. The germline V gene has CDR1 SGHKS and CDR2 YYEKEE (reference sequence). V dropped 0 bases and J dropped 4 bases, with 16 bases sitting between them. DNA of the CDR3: TGTGCCAGCAGCTTGGGGTCGGCGCTGCGGGGCACTGAAGCTTTCTTT. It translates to CASSLGSALRGTEAFF.

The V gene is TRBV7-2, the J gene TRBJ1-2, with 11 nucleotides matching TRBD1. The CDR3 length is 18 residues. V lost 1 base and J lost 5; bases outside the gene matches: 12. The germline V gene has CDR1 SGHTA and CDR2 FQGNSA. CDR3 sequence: CASSLDWGQGGARYGYTF. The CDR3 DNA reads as TGTGCCAGCAGCTTAGATTGGGGACAGGGGGGGGCTAGGTATGGCTACACCTTC.

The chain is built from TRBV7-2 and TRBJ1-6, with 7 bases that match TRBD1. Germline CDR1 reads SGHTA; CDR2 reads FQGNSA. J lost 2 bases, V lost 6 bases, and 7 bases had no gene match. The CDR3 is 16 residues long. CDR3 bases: TGTGCCAGCAGGCCAGACAGGGAAACCTATAATTCACCCCTCCACTTT. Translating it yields CASRPDRETYNSPLHF.

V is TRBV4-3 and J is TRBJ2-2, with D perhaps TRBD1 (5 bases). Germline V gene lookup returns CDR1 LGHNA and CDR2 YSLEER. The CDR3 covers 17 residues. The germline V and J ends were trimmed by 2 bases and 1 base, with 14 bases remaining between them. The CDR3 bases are TGCGCCAGCAGCCAAAACAGTGACAGAAAGAACACCGGGGAGCTGTTTTTT. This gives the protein CASSQNSDRKNTGELFF.